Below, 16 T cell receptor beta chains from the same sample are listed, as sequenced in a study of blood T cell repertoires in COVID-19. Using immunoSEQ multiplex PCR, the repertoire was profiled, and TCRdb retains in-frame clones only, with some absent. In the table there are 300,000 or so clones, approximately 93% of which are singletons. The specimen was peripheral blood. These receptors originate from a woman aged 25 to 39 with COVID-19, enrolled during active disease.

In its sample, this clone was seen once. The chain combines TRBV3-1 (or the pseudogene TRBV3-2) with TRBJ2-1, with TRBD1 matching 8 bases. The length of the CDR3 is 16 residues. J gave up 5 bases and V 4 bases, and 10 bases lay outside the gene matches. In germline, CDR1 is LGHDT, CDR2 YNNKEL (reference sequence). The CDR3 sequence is CASSRWTGKFNNEQFF. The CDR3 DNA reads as TGTGCCAGCAGCCGATGGACAGGGAAATTCAACAATGAGCAGTTCTTC.

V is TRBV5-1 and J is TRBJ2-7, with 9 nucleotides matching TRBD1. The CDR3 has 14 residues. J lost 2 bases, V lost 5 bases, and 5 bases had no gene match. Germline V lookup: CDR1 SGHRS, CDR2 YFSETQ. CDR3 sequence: CASRFGTGTYEQYF. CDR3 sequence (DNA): TGCGCCAGCAGATTCGGGACAGGGACCTACGAGCAGTACTTC. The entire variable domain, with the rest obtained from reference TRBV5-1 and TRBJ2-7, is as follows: KAGVTQTPRYLIKTRGQQVTLSCSPISGHRSVSWYQQTPGQGLQFLFEYFSETQRNKGNFPGRFSGRQFSNSRSEMNVSTLELGDSALYLCASRFGTGTYEQYFGPGTRLTVT.

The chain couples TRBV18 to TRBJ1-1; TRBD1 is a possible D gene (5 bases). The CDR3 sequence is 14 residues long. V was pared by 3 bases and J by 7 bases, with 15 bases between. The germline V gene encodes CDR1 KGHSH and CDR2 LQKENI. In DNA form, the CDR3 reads TGTGCCAGCTCACCTGGAGGGGAGGATGGTGAAGCTTTCTTT. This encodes CASSPGGEDGEAFF.

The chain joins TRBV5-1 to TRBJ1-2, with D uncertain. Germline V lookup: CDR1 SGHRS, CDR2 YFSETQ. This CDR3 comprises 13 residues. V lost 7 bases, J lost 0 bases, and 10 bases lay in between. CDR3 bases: TGCGCCAGCTCTTTTTCGGCTAACTATGGCTACACCTTC. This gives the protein CASSFSANYGYTF.

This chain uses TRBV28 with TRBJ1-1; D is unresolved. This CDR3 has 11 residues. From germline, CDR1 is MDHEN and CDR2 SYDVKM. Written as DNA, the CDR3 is TGTGCTACTGTGGTTAACACTGAAGCTTTCTTT. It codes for CATVVNTEAFF.

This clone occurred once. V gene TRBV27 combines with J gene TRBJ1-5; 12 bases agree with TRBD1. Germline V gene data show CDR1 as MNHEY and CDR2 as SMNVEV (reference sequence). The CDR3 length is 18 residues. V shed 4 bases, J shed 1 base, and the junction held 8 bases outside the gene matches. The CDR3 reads CASSSTGTGGGSNQPQHF. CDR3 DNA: TGTGCCAGCAGTTCGACCGGGACAGGGGGCGGAAGCAATCAGCCCCAGCATTTT.

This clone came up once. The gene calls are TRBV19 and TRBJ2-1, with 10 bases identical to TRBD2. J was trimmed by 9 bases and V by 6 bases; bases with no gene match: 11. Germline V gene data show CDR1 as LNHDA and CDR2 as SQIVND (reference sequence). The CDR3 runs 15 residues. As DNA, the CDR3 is TGTGCCAGTAGATTCACTAGCGGGACATCGGGTGAGCAGTTCTTC. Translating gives CASRFTSGTSGEQFF.

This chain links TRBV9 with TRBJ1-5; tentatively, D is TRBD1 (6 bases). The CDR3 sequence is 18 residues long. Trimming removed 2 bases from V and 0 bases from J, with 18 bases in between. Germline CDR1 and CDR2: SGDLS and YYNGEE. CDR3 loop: CASSVGPGAPGSNQPQHF. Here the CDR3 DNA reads TGTGCCAGCAGCGTCGGCCCAGGGGCACCGGGTAGCAATCAGCCCCAGCATTTT.

CDR3 loop: CASSYSLLTDYGYTF. The CDR3, as DNA: TGTGCCAGCAGTTATTCCCTGCTAACGGACTATGGCTACACCTTC. The V and J genes are TRBV6-5 and TRBJ1-2; D gene ambiguous. Germline V gives CDR1 MNHEY, CDR2 SVGAGI. The CDR3 has 15 residues. Trimming cost V 3 bases and J 3 bases, with 14 bases left between them.

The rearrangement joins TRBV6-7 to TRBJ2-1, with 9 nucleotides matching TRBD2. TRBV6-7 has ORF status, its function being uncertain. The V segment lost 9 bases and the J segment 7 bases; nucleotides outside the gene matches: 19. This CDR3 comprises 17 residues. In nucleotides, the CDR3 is TGTGCCAGGCAACGGTTAGCGGGAGAGTTGGTATGGAATGAGCAGTTCTTC. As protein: CARQRLAGELVWNEQFF.

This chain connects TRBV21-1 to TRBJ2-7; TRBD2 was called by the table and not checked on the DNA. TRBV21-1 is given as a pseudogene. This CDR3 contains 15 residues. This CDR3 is CASILPPLITYEQYF. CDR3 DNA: TGTGCCAGCATCCTCCCCCCCCTAATAACCTACGAGCAGTACTTC.

The CDR3 DNA is TGTGCCAGCAGCTTATCGGGACAGCTAAACACTGAAGCTTTCTTT. Translating gives CASSLSGQLNTEAFF. This sequence joins TRBV5-6 and TRBJ1-1; the match to TRBD1 covers 7 bases. V shed 2 bases, J shed 2 bases, and the junction held 6 bases outside the gene matches. There are 15 residues in the CDR3. Germline V gene sequence: CDR1 SGHDT, CDR2 YYEEEE. The whole variable domain, remainder taken from reference TRBV5-6 and TRBJ1-1, is DAGVTQSPTHLIKTRGQQVTLRCSPKSGHDTVSWYQQALGQGPQFIFQYYEEEERQRGNFPDRFSGHQFPNYSSELNVNALLLGDSALYLCASSLSGQLNTEAFFGQGTRLTVV.

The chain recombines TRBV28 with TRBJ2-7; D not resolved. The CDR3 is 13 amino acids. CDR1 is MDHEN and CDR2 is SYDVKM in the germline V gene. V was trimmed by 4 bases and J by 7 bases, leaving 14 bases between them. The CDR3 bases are TGTGCCAGCAGTTCCGTAGGATTCGGGGAGCAGTACTTC. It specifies CASSSVGFGEQYF. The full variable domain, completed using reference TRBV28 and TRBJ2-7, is DVKVTQSSRYLVKRTGEKVFLECVQDMDHENMFWYRQDPGLGLRLIYFSYDVKMKEKGDIPEGYSVSREKKERFSLILESASTNQTSMYLCASSSVGFGEQYFGPGTRLTVT.

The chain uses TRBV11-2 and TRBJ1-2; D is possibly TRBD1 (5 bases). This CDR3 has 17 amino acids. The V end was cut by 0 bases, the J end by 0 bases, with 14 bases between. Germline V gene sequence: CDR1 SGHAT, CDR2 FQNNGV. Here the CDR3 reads CASSLELGTGANYGYTF. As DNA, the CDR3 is TGTGCCAGCAGCTTAGAACTGGGGACGGGAGCTAACTATGGCTACACCTTC.

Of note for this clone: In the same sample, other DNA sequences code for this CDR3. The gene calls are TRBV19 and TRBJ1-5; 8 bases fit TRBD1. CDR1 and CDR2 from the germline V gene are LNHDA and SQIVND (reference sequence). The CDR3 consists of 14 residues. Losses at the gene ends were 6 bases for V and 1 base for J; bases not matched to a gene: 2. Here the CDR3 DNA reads TGTGCCAGTAGAAGACAGGGGAGCAATCAGCCCCAGCATTTT. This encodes CASRRQGSNQPQHF.

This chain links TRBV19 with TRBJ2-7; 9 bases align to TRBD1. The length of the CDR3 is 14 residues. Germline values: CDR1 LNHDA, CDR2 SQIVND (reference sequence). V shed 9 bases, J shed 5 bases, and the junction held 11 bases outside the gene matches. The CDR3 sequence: CASGAQGAQDEQYF. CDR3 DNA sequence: TGTGCCAGCGGCGCACAGGGGGCTCAGGACGAGCAGTACTTC.